Below are 18 T cell receptor beta chains sequenced from a single sample in a study of regulatory T cells in long-lasting Graves disease (dated by TCRdb to the early 2020s). Library preparation employed multiplex PCR. The instrument given in TCRdb is Illumina HiSeq 4000. TCR beta libraries were built with iRepertoire HTBI primers and Arm-PCR amplification of CDR3 regions. TCRdb cleaned the public reads at Q25 with fastp, built clones with MiXCR and kept in-frame beta chains. All rows with the same CDR3 protein become a single entry with the most common DNA and genes. The sample table shows 450,000 to 500,000 distinct CDR3 sequences, and under 20% are seen once. 12% of the sample is held by the ten biggest clonotypes. The intended sense of this specimen's time point label: newly diagnosed GD, antithyroid drugs for less than 3 months. For both TCR sequencing and RNA sequencing, RNA was extracted from PBMCs in TRIzol.

This sample also appeared in a second study, on T cells in Graves' hyperthyroidism and ophthalmopathy.

Sequencing used peripheral blood mononuclear cells (PBMCs), obtained at new diagnosis, from a patient treated with antithyroid drugs. These receptors came from a man aged 35-49 years with Graves disease. Donor details come from another sample of the same person, matched by shared clones.

In its sample, this clonotype was seen a few times. The rearrangement uses TRBV19 and TRBJ2-7; perhaps D is TRBD1 or TRBD2 (5 bases each). CDR1 and CDR2 (germline): LNHDA, SQIVND (reference sequence). This CDR3 contains 16 residues. V gave up 4 bases and J gave up 2 bases, with 18 bases separating them. CDR3 residues: CASSKPYPRGTYEQYF. The CDR3 coding sequence is TGTGCCAGTAGTAAACCATACCCTCGGGGCACCTACGAGCAGTACTTC. Together with reference TRBV19 and TRBJ2-7, the CDR3 gives the full variable domain: DGGITQSPKYLFRKEGQNVTLSCEQNLNHDAMYWYRQDPGQGLRLIYYSQIVNDFQKGDIAEGYSVSREKKESFPLTVTSAQKNPTAFYLCASSKPYPRGTYEQYFGPGTRLTVT.

This clonotype was counted at least ten times. The rearrangement links TRBV5-1 to TRBJ1-2, with TRBD1 matching over 9 bases. The CDR3 loop spans 14 amino acids. CDR1 SGHRS and CDR2 YFSETQ come from the germline V gene. V gave up 0 bases and J gave up 8 bases; unmatched junction bases: 5. The CDR3 nucleotides are TGCGCCAGCAGCTTGGAGGGACAGGGTGGAGGCTACACCTTC. This gives the protein CASSLEGQGGGYTF.

The CDR3 DNA reads as TGCGCCAGCAGCTTGAAGGACAGGCCTTTTAACTATGGCTACACCTTC. Translated, it gives CASSLKDRPFNYGYTF. The chain couples TRBV5-1 to TRBJ1-2; 7 nucleotides line up with TRBD1. The CDR3 runs 16 residues. Germline CDR1 is SGHRS and CDR2 is YFSETQ. V gave up 1 base and J gave up 1 base; unmatched junction bases: 7.

This clonotype has at least ten counts. V and J are TRBV2 and TRBJ1-4; 10 nucleotides match TRBD1. The junction had 4 bases not matched to a gene; V was cut back by 6 bases and J by 3 bases. Germline V gene data show CDR1 as SNHLY and CDR2 as FYNNEI. The CDR3 contains 15 residues. Here the CDR3 reads CASRRDRGPNEKLFF. CDR3 DNA: TGTGCCAGCAGACGAGACAGGGGGCCTAATGAAAAACTGTTTTTT.

The CDR3 is CSARPPGGGELFF. The CDR3 region has the DNA TGCAGTGCTAGACCACCGGGGGGCGGGGAGCTGTTTTTT. The chain joins TRBV20-1 to TRBJ2-2, with 7 bases identical to TRBD2. This CDR3 contains 13 residues. Per germline, CDR1 DFQATT and CDR2 SNEGSKA (reference sequence). V lost 2 bases, J lost 7 bases, and 4 bases stayed unmatched.

This clonotype was seen ten or more times. This chain uses TRBV20-1 with TRBJ1-1; 7 bases align to TRBD1. The germline V gene has CDR1 DFQATT and CDR2 SNEGSKA (reference sequence). This CDR3 is 13 amino acids long. The CDR3: CRATGAVNTEAFF. The CDR3 DNA follows: TGCAGGGCCACAGGGGCAGTGAACACTGAAGCTTTCTTT.

This clonotype has a handful of counts. The chain employs TRBV19 and TRBJ2-1; D remains unclear. The CDR3 has 13 residues. Germline CDR1 LNHDA, CDR2 SQIVND (reference sequence). V lost 3 bases and J 8 bases, leaving 11 bases between the germline ends. CDR3 sequence: CASSIRLVYEQFF. In nucleotides, the CDR3 is TGTGCCAGTAGTATCAGATTAGTCTATGAGCAGTTCTTC.

This clonotype was observed many times. The chain uses TRBV28 and TRBJ2-1; tentatively, D is TRBD2 (6 bases). Looked up from germline, CDR1 is MDHEN and CDR2 is SYDVKM. The V end was cut by 7 bases, the J end by 4 bases, with 23 bases between. CDR3 length equals 17 residues. The CDR3 coding sequence is TGTGCCAGCATCGGTTCAGGTATAGCGGCCGATTACAATGAGCAGTTCTTC. Amino acid sequence: CASIGSGIAADYNEQFF.

This clonotype was observed many times. V gene TRBV7-8 combines with J gene TRBJ2-7, with D tentatively TRBD1 (6 bases). Germline CDR1 is SGHVS and CDR2 is FQNEAQ. V was shortened by 0 bases and J by 6 bases, with 15 bases between the two germline ends. The CDR3 has 15 amino acids. CDR3 sequence reads: CASSLARGAAFEQYF. In DNA form, the CDR3 reads TGTGCCAGCAGCTTAGCCAGGGGCGCCGCGTTCGAGCAGTACTTC.

At least ten counts were recorded for this clonotype. The chain employs TRBV12-3 or TRBV12-4 and TRBJ2-2; D is undetermined. This CDR3 contains 15 residues. V dropped 6 bases and J dropped 4 bases, with 15 bases sitting between them. CDR3 amino acids: CASRQLSSRTGELFF. In DNA form, the CDR3 reads TGTGCCAGCAGGCAGCTTAGCAGCCGCACCGGGGAGCTGTTTTTT.

This clonotype came up a few times. The chain has TRBV30 and TRBJ2-1; TRBD1 aligns across 8 bases. Germline V gene sequence: CDR1 GTSNPN, CDR2 SVGIG (reference sequence). The CDR3 consists of 14 residues. V lost 2 bases to trimming and J lost 9 bases; unmatched junction nucleotides: 9. The CDR3 loop is CAWSSRTGRGEQFF. The CDR3 DNA is TGTGCCTGGAGTTCGCGGACAGGGCGCGGTGAGCAGTTCTTC. Looking up the rest from reference TRBV30 and TRBJ2-1 gives the full variable domain: SQTIHQWPATLVQPVGSPLSLECTVEGTSNPNLYWYRQAAGRGLQLLFYSVGIGQISSEVPQNLSASRPQDRQFILSSKKLLLSDSGFYLCAWSSRTGRGEQFFGPGTRLTVL.

This clonotype has ten or more counts. The rearrangement uses TRBV7-2 and TRBJ1-1; tentative D call: TRBD1 (5 bases). Germline lookup yields CDR1 SGHTA and CDR2 FQGNSA. V was clipped by 1 base and J by 3 bases, with 9 bases between them. The CDR3 is made up of 14 amino acids. The CDR3 region is CASSLVPGYTEAFF. CDR3 sequence (DNA): TGTGCCAGCAGCTTAGTCCCAGGGTACACTGAAGCTTTCTTT. The complete variable domain, with remaining parts taken from reference TRBV7-2 and TRBJ1-1, reads GAGVSQSPSNKVTEKGKDVELRCDPISGHTALYWYRQSLGQGLEFLIYFQGNSAPDKSGLPSDRFSAERTGGSVSTLTIQRTQQEDSAVYLCASSLVPGYTEAFFGQGTRLTVV.

In its sample, this clonotype was seen many times. The genes are TRBV24-1 and TRBJ2-3, with 8 bases identical to TRBD2. The CDR3 contains 14 residues. With 6 bases clipped from V and 4 bases from J, the junction kept 5 bases outside the gene matches. CDR1 is KGHDR and CDR2 is SFDVKD in the germline V gene. Here the CDR3 reads CATSPRTSPDTQYF. The DNA of the CDR3 is TGTGCCACCAGTCCCCGGACTAGCCCAGATACGCAGTATTTT.

The chain has TRBV10-2 and TRBJ2-1; TRBD2 is a possible D gene (6 bases). The CDR3 consists of 14 residues. Trimming left V 3 bases short and J 3 bases short, with 9 bases between. The germline V gene encodes CDR1 WSHSY and CDR2 SAAADI. CDR3 loop: CASSEIAVYNEQFF. Here the CDR3 DNA reads TGCGCCAGCAGTGAAATAGCGGTCTACAATGAGCAGTTCTTC.

V and J are TRBV4-2 and TRBJ2-3; 12 nucleotides align to TRBD1. The junction had 10 bases not matched to a gene; V was cut back by 0 bases and J by 6 bases. CDR3 length: 18 amino acids. CDR1 is LGHNA and CDR2 is YNFKEQ in the germline V gene. The CDR3 loop reads CASSQDPPGQGAADTQYF. In DNA form, the CDR3 reads TGTGCCAGCAGCCAAGACCCGCCGGGACAGGGGGCAGCCGATACGCAGTATTTT.

Of note for this clonotype: This may arise from a read error, as a much more abundant clone is one base away. This chain links TRBV24-1 with TRBJ2-2; a weak D match, TRBD2 (6 bases). Germline values: CDR1 KGHDR, CDR2 SFDVKD. This CDR3 region has 13 residues. The CDR3 DNA follows: TGTGCCACCAGTGAGTCTAGCGTCGGGGAGCCGTTTTTT. It specifies CATSESSVGEPFF.

The gene calls are TRBV5-1 and TRBJ2-1; 9 bases align to TRBD2. The CDR3 consists of 12 residues. From germline, CDR1 is SGHRS and CDR2 YFSETQ. Losses at the gene ends were 9 bases for V and 5 bases for J; bases not matched to a gene: 3. Here the CDR3 reads CATGTSNNEQFF. CDR3 sequence (DNA): TGCGCCACCGGGACTAGCAACAATGAGCAGTTCTTC.

The V call is TRBV30, the J call TRBJ1-3; D is unresolved. Germline values: CDR1 GTSNPN, CDR2 SVGIG (reference sequence). V was cut by 4 bases and J by 2 bases, with 9 bases left in between. The CDR3 is 13 residues long. CDR3 residues: CAWNPGTGNTIYF. CDR3 DNA sequence: TGTGCCTGGAACCCGGGGACTGGAAACACCATATATTTT.